These T cell receptor beta chains were read from a single sample in a study of blood T cell repertoires in COVID-19. Method: immunoSEQ multiplex PCR; TCRdb's copy keeps in-frame clones and lacks some. The profile shows roughly 380,000 clones, approximately 90% of them singletons. The material sequenced was peripheral blood. The receptors originated from a woman aged 60-75 years with COVID-19, enrolled during active disease. Each CDR3 is given with its conserved first and last residue. A D gene is named only where the DNA matches it firmly. Rows may omit the clone size; those that give it use once, few, many or a size class.

v_call	d_call	j_call	clone_size	cdr3_nt	cdr3_aa
TRBV6-6	TRBD1	TRBJ1-5	.	TGTGCCAGCAGTTACCAGACAGGGCAGGGGCCCCAGCATTTT	CASSYQTGQGPQHF
TRBV3-1/TRBV3-2	TRBD1	TRBJ2-2	.	TGTGCCAGCAGCCCCGGACAGGGGGCCGGGGAGCTGTTTTTT	CASSPGQGAGELFF
TRBV29-1	.	TRBJ1-2	few	TGCAGCGCTGGGGGGGGGCGCAATGATCGGGAAGGCTACACCTTC	CSAGGGRNDREGYTF
TRBV2	.	TRBJ1-2	.	TGTGCCAGCAGCGTCAGGGAAGGCTACACCTTC	CASSVREGYTF
TRBV5-6	TRBD2	TRBJ2-5	.	TGTGCCAGCAGCGCCTCCTGGACTAGCTTGGAGACCCAGTACTTC	CASSASWTSLETQYF
TRBV7-9	.	TRBJ2-1	.	TGTGCCAGCAGCTTCAGTACCTCCTACAATGAGCAGTTCTTC	CASSFSTSYNEQFF
TRBV7-2	TRBD2	TRBJ2-7	.	TGTGCCAGCAGCTGGACTAGCGGGGGGCGGTCTTCCTACGAGCAGTACTTC	CASSWTSGGRSSYEQYF
TRBV5-1	TRBD1	TRBJ1-1	.	TGCGCCAGCAGCCGGGACAGGGGGAAGGGGACTGAAGCTTTCTTT	CASSRDRGKGTEAFF
TRBV24-1	.	TRBJ2-2	.	TGTGCCACCAGTGATTTGCAGGTTGGACTTGGCGGGGAGCTGTTTTTT	CATSDLQVGLGGELFF
TRBV6-2/TRBV6-3	.	TRBJ1-1	.	TGTGCCAGCAGTTACAGGAGCATGAACACTGAAGCTTTCTTT	CASSYRSMNTEAFF
TRBV4-1	.	TRBJ1-3	once	TGCGCCAGCAGCCAACTGGTCCAGGGCTTGGCTGGAAACACCATATATTTT	CASSQLVQGLAGNTIYF
TRBV30	.	TRBJ2-6	.	TGTGCCTGGACTATTAACTCTGGGGCCAACGTCCTGACTTTC	CAWTINSGANVLTF
TRBV19	.	TRBJ1-2	.	TGTGCCAGTAGCCCTCAACTTGCGGGGGGGATCACCTTC	CASSPQLAGGITF
TRBV2	TRBD1	TRBJ2-2	.	TGTGCCAGCAGTGCGAGGGGGCTCGGCGGGGAGCTGTTTTTT	CASSARGLGGELFF
TRBV6-5	TRBD1	TRBJ1-2	.	TGTGCCAGCAGTTACCAAGACAGGGGCTATGGCTACACCTTC	CASSYQDRGYGYTF